This T cell receptor (beta chain) derives from a study of human thymus T cells. Resections that were taken during corrective heart surgery supplied the thymus tissue. Libraries were prepared by immunoSEQ multiplex PCR; TCRdb keeps only in-frame clonotypes and omits some of them. The sample includes around 120,000 clones, around 94% of them seen just once. The TCR sequence derives from a boy in the first two years of life with a congenital heart defect but otherwise immunologically healthy. Material for sequencing was thymus tissue.

The DNA of the CDR3 is TGTGCCAGCAGCGCCCCAGGGGGGGATGGCTACACCTTC. Its translation is CASSAPGGDGYTF. The rearrangement uses TRBV7-8 and TRBJ1-2, with TRBD1 matching 7 bases. V was pared by 5 bases and J by 6 bases, with 6 bases of the junction left unmatched. The CDR3 extends over 13 amino acids. Germline CDR1 SGHVS, CDR2 FQNEAQ.